These 24 T cell receptor beta chains were all obtained from the same sample, sequenced in a study of identifying expanded T cells in peripheral blood. Only in-frame clones appear in the TCRdb table, and some are missing; sequencing was by immunoSEQ multiplex PCR. The sample lists 85,000 to 90,000 clones, 86% occurring once. Sequenced material: blood. The receptors originated from a person aged 18 to 70 in good health.

The gene calls are TRBV5-6 and TRBJ2-2; 7 bases fit TRBD2. Trimming took 1 base from V and 4 from J; bases not matched to a gene: 4. This CDR3 contains 15 residues. Germline V lookup: CDR1 SGHDT, CDR2 YYEEEE. The CDR3 is CASSLTGGSTGELFF. The CDR3, as DNA: TGTGCCAGCAGCTTGACGGGGGGAAGCACCGGGGAGCTGTTTTTT.

The rearrangement links TRBV5-5 to TRBJ2-7; D is ambiguous. From germline, CDR1 is SGHKS and CDR2 YYEKEE (reference sequence). Trimming removed 0 bases from V and 3 bases from J, with 1 base in between. The CDR3 runs 11 residues. The CDR3, as DNA: TGTGCCAGCAGCTTGGTCTACGAGCAGTACTTC. Translation: CASSLVYEQYF. The whole variable domain, remainder taken from reference TRBV5-5 and TRBJ2-7, is DAGVTQSPTHLIKTRGQQVTLRCSPISGHKSVSWYQQVLGQGPQFIFQYYEKEERGRGNFPDRFSARQFPNYSSELNVNALLLGDSALYLCASSLVYEQYFGPGTRLTVT.

This clone was counted only a few times. J is TRBJ1-6 and V is TRBV7-2, with a tentative D call TRBD1 (5 bases). Germline CDR1 is SGHTA and CDR2 is FQGNSA. CDR3 size: 12 residues. The germline V and J ends were trimmed by 8 bases and 7 bases, with 9 bases remaining between them. CDR3: CASRRENSPLHF. The CDR3 region has the DNA TGTGCCAGCCGCAGGGAGAATTCACCCCTCCACTTT.

The chain combines TRBV12-5 with TRBJ1-1; TRBD1 aligns across 8 bases. J gave up 3 bases and V 4 bases, and 4 bases lay outside the gene matches. The germline V gene encodes CDR1 LGHNT and CDR2 FRNRAP. The CDR3 sequence is 14 residues long. CDR3: CASGWETGDTEAFF. The CDR3 DNA reads as TGTGCTAGTGGTTGGGAGACAGGGGACACTGAAGCTTTCTTT.

The chain links TRBV6-4 to TRBJ2-7; D possibly matches TRBD1 or TRBD2 (5 bases each). Germline V gene data show CDR1 as MRHNA and CDR2 as SNTAGT. Trimming removed 7 bases at V and 3 bases at J, with 25 bases between. This CDR3 is 17 amino acids long. The CDR3 loop is CASTYRGEPEYYYEQYF. Written as DNA, the CDR3 is TGTGCCAGCACCTATAGGGGAGAACCTGAATACTACTACGAGCAGTACTTC.

The V gene is TRBV2, the J gene TRBJ2-5; perhaps TRBD2 as D (5 bases). Per germline, CDR1 SNHLY and CDR2 FYNNEI. The CDR3 runs to 12 residues. V dropped 10 bases and J dropped 5 bases, with 14 bases sitting between them. As DNA, the CDR3 is TGTGCCACAGCGGCAGTGGAGGAGACCCAGTACTTC. It yields the protein CATAAVEETQYF.

This chain joins TRBV29-1 and TRBJ2-2; TRBD1 aligns across 10 bases. The CDR3 sequence is 14 residues long. Germline CDR1 and CDR2: SQVTM and ANQGSEA. Trimming took 5 bases from V and 4 from J; bases not matched to a gene: 4. In nucleotides, the CDR3 is TGCAGCGTTAGGGACAGGGGTGGCACCGGGGAGCTGTTTTTT. Encoded protein: CSVRDRGGTGELFF.

This clone turned up a few times. The chain carries TRBV6-5 and TRBJ1-6, with D unresolved. CDR1 and CDR2 from the germline V gene are MNHEY and SVGAGI. V shed 7 bases and J shed 7 bases, with 11 bases lying between them. This CDR3 spans 13 amino acids. CDR3 nucleotides: TGTGCCAGCACTATACAGCTCAATTCACCCCTCCACTTT. It specifies CASTIQLNSPLHF.

The V and J genes are TRBV7-9 and TRBJ2-3; TRBD1 aligns across 12 bases. The length of the CDR3 is 17 residues. V was pared by 5 bases and J by 6 bases, with 12 bases of the junction left unmatched. From germline, CDR1 is SEHNR and CDR2 FQNEAQ (reference sequence). This chain's CDR3 is CASSPTQGQGAADTQYF. In DNA form, the CDR3 reads TGTGCCAGCAGCCCAACACAGGGACAGGGGGCTGCGGATACGCAGTATTTT.

CDR3 loop: CASSIGGGSTEAFF. CDR3 bases: TGTGCCAGTAGTATAGGGGGGGGCTCTACTGAAGCTTTCTTT. This chain connects TRBV19 to TRBJ1-1; D perhaps matches TRBD1 (6 bases). CDR1 LNHDA and CDR2 SQIVND come from the germline V gene (reference sequence). The CDR3 runs 14 residues. V lost 1 base to trimming and J lost 5 bases, with 11 bases between them. Full variable domain (rest looked up from reference TRBV19 and TRBJ1-1): DGGITQSPKYLFRKEGQNVTLSCEQNLNHDAMYWYRQDPGQGLRLIYYSQIVNDFQKGDIAEGYSVSREKKESFPLTVTSAQKNPTAFYLCASSIGGGSTEAFFGQGTRLTVV.

V usage is TRBV7-9 and J usage is TRBJ2-1; D uncertain. CDR1 is SEHNR and CDR2 is FQNEAQ in the germline V gene (reference sequence). The length of the CDR3 is 15 residues. The germline V and J ends were trimmed by 5 bases and 0 bases, with 11 bases remaining between them. The CDR3 here is CASSPQRDSYNEQFF. The CDR3 DNA is TGTGCCAGCAGCCCCCAGCGTGACTCCTACAATGAGCAGTTCTTC.

The CDR3 nucleotides are TGTGCCAGCAGCTGGGAGGGGGACTATGGCTACACCTTC. This translates into CASSWEGDYGYTF. J is TRBJ1-2 and V is TRBV7-9; a possible D gene is TRBD1 (6 bases). The length of the CDR3 is 13 residues. With 4 bases removed from V and 3 bases from J, the gap between germline ends came to 9 bases. CDR1 and CDR2 from the germline V gene are SEHNR and FQNEAQ (reference sequence).

The chain couples TRBV11-2 to TRBJ2-1; 8 bases align to TRBD2. The CDR3 loop spans 14 amino acids. V was clipped by 3 bases and J by 6 bases; unmatched bases: 4. Germline CDR1 is SGHAT and CDR2 is FQNNGV. In DNA, the CDR3 is TGTGCCAGCAGCTTTTTACGGGGGGGCAATGAGCAGTTCTTC. Translation gives CASSFLRGGNEQFF. Filled out from reference TRBV11-2 and TRBJ2-1, the complete variable domain reads EAGVAQSPRYKIIEKRQSVAFWCNPISGHATLYWYQQILGQGPKLLIQFQNNGVVDDSQLPKDRFSAERLKGVDSTLKIQPAKLEDSAVYLCASSFLRGGNEQFFGPGTRLTVL.

This chain connects TRBV25-1 to TRBJ2-7; tentatively, D is TRBD1 (6 bases). V lost 1 base and J 0 bases, leaving 16 bases between the germline ends. In germline, CDR1 is MGHDK, CDR2 SYGVNS. The CDR3 runs 17 residues. The CDR3 loop is CASSESPGQDSSYEQYF. In DNA, the CDR3 is TGTGCCAGCAGTGAATCCCCCGGGCAGGACAGCTCCTACGAGCAGTACTTC.

V gene TRBV4-1 combines with J gene TRBJ1-2; 10 bases map to TRBD1. In germline, CDR1 is MGHRA, CDR2 YSYEKL. The V segment lost 0 bases and the J segment 4 bases; nucleotides outside the gene matches: 8. CDR3 length: 17 amino acids. The CDR3 is CASSQDPRTGGSYGYTF. CDR3 nucleotide sequence: TGCGCCAGCAGCCAAGATCCTAGGACAGGGGGGTCCTATGGCTACACCTTC.

The CDR3 nucleotides are TGTGCCATCAGTGAGTCCGGGGGAGTTAGAGGGGGTTCACCCCTCCACTTT. Translation: CAISESGGVRGGSPLHF. This chain links TRBV10-3 with TRBJ1-6, with D possibly being TRBD1 (6 bases). With 0 bases removed from V and 9 bases from J, the gap between germline ends came to 18 bases. Germline V gene sequence: CDR1 ENHRY, CDR2 SYGVKD. This CDR3 spans 17 amino acids.

This chain uses TRBV18 with TRBJ2-2; 7 bases line up with TRBD2. CDR3 size: 15 residues. Unmatched junction bases numbered 11, after V lost 6 bases and J lost 7 bases. The germline CDR1 and CDR2 sequences are KGHSH and LQKENI. As DNA, the CDR3 is TGTGCCAGCTCGAGTCCGGCTAGCGGAGACGGGGAGCTGTTTTTT. As protein: CASSSPASGDGELFF.

This chain connects TRBV4-3 to TRBJ2-3; D ambiguous. This CDR3 has 13 amino acids. V was shortened by 1 base and J by 7 bases, with 9 bases between the two germline ends. CDR1 is LGHNA, CDR2 YSLEER, per germline. CDR3 DNA sequence: TGCGCCAGCAGCCAAGCGTCCTCTCATACGCAGTATTTT. Translated, it gives CASSQASSHTQYF.

J is TRBJ1-4 and V is TRBV2; D unresolved. Looked up from germline, CDR1 is SNHLY and CDR2 is FYNNEI. Trimming took 8 bases from V and 4 from J, leaving 5 bases between them. The CDR3 extends over 11 amino acids. CDR3 region: CASQINEKLFF. CDR3 nucleotides: TGTGCCAGCCAAATTAATGAAAAACTGTTTTTT.

This chain links TRBV9 with TRBJ1-4; possible D gene TRBD1, 5 bases. V was pared by 0 bases and J by 5 bases, with 11 bases between. CDR3 length equals 15 residues. Germline V gene sequence: CDR1 SGDLS, CDR2 YYNGEE. CDR3 DNA: TGTGCCAGCAGCGTAGCTACGGGACTAAATGAAAAACTGTTTTTT. Its protein is CASSVATGLNEKLFF.

The chain joins TRBV18 to TRBJ1-1; 7 nucleotides line up with TRBD1. V shed 7 bases and J 2 bases; nucleotides not matched to a gene: 7. Germline V gives CDR1 KGHSH, CDR2 LQKENI. The CDR3 is 14 amino acids. CDR3 DNA: TGTGCCAGCTGGACGGGACAGCTAAACACTGAAGCTTTCTTT. Its translation: CASWTGQLNTEAFF. The complete variable domain, with remaining parts taken from reference TRBV18 and TRBJ1-1, reads NAGVMQNPRHLVRRRGQEARLRCSPMKGHSHVYWYRQLPEEGLKFMVYLQKENIIDESGMPKERFSAEFPKEGPSILRIQQVVRGDSAAYFCASWTGQLNTEAFFGQGTRLTVV.

The CDR3 coding sequence is TGTGCCAGCAGTGAAGCCGGGACAGCAGCTAACTATGGCTACACCTTC. Its protein product is CASSEAGTAANYGYTF. This sequence joins TRBV6-1 and TRBJ1-2, with 7 bases that match TRBD1. The V segment lost 0 bases and the J segment 0 bases; nucleotides outside the gene matches: 4. The CDR3 contains 16 residues. Per germline, CDR1 MNHNS and CDR2 SASEGT.

The V and J genes are TRBV13 and TRBJ1-2; 8 bases map to TRBD1. Germline V CDR1 and CDR2: PRHDT, FYEKMQ (reference sequence). J lost 1 base, V lost 3 bases, and 4 bases had no gene match. This CDR3 is 15 amino acids long. For the CDR3, the DNA is TGTGCCAGCAGCTTTCAGGGGGCGGTTAACTATGGCTACACCTTC. Protein: CASSFQGAVNYGYTF.

The chain combines TRBV5-1 with TRBJ2-7; 9 bases agree with TRBD1. Germline CDR1 and CDR2: SGHRS and YFSETQ. V was clipped by 5 bases and J by 4 bases; unmatched bases: 10. This CDR3 has 15 residues. CDR3 amino acids: CASSWTGTGFYEQYF. The CDR3 nucleotides are TGCGCCAGCAGTTGGACCGGGACAGGGTTTTACGAGCAGTACTTC.